This T cell receptor beta chain was obtained from a study of shared clonotypes between healthy human individuals. Broader study findings: Clonotypes shared by all four sorted-subset donors had higher generation probabilities than non-shared clonotypes.

Over several immunoSEQ plates, each subset's genomic DNA was distributed in even portions. Each sorted subset replicate got 200 ng genomic DNA, about 33,000 genomes. Libraries were prepared by immunoSEQ multiplex PCR; TCRdb keeps only in-frame clonotypes and omits some of them. Of under 850,000 clones in the sample, 85% to 95% were seen once. Germline CDR1 reads LNHDA; CDR2 reads SQIVND (reference sequence). Trimming removed 9 bases from V and 1 base from J, with 6 bases in between. There are 12 residues in the CDR3. Details on this clone: Its target is unknown.

Naive CD8 cells, CD45RO-negative and positively selected for CCR7, excluded terminally differentiated effector memory CD45RA+ cells. The study drew its donors from healthy HIV-negative adults without recent acute infections or vaccinations. The source is a man aged 30-40 years in good health. This rearrangement joins TRBV19 to TRBJ2-2; D not resolved. Material for sequencing was naive CD8+ T cells sorted from blood. CDR3 sequence (DNA): TGTGCCAGAAGACAGAACACCGGGGAGCTGTTTTTT. It specifies CARRQNTGELFF.